Reported below is one T cell receptor beta chain. This record comes from a study of control samples from healthy donors and cancer patients. Profiled with immunoSEQ multiplex PCR; TCRdb holds only in-frame clones, not every one. The listing contains roughly 200,000 clones. V shed 0 bases and J shed 5 bases, with 10 bases lying between them. Germline V CDR1 and CDR2: SGHAT, FQNNGV. This CDR3 comprises 14 residues. The clonotype was recovered from a woman between 25 and 40 years old in good health. The sequencing sample was made of blood. The chain employs TRBV11-2 and TRBJ2-5, with D perhaps TRBD1 (6 bases). The CDR3 region is CASSLEGQSETQYF. The CDR3 DNA is TGTGCCAGCAGCTTAGAAGGACAGTCGGAGACCCAGTACTTC.